A selection of T cell receptor beta chains follows, all from one sample in a study of cytomegalovirus exposure and HLA in healthy donors. The protocol was immunoSEQ multiplex PCR, while the TCRdb copy is restricted to in-frame clones and leaves out a portion. This repertoire shows about 92,000 clones, about two thirds found once; its top ten account for approximately 2.9%. The specimen sequenced was PBMCs. The receptors shown here come from a man between 45 and 60 years old in good health and CMV-seronegative. CDR3s include the opening cysteine and the closing phenylalanine or tryptophan. Fields, in order: J gene, clone size, V gene, D gene, CDR3 DNA, CDR3 protein. D genes are given only for firm matches. Only some rows state a clone size, as once, few, many or a class for expanded clones.

TRBJ2-3	once	TRBV2	-	TGTGCCAGCAGTGCATTGCAAACGGAGGATACGCAGTATTTT	CASSALQTEDTQYF
TRBJ1-1	-	TRBV27	-	TGTGCCAGCAGTTTAGGAGGGTGGAGAACTGAAGCTTTCTTT	CASSLGGWRTEAFF
TRBJ2-5	-	TRBV10-3	-	TGTGCCATCAGTGAGGTAGCGGAAGAAGAGACCCAGTACTTC	CAISEVAEEETQYF
TRBJ1-2	once	TRBV19	TRBD1	TGTGCCAGTGTCGAGACAGGGACCGATGGCTACACCTTC	CASVETGTDGYTF
TRBJ2-1	once	TRBV9	-	TGTGCCAGCAGCGTAGGTAAGACAGGTACCGGAGCTGAGCAGTTCTTC	CASSVGKTGTGAEQFF
TRBJ2-1	-	TRBV2	TRBD2	TGTGCCGGGTCGGGACTAGCGGGAGGGTTCTCCTACAATGAGCAGTTCTTC	CAGSGLAGGFSYNEQFF
TRBJ1-1	many	TRBV29-1	-	TGCAGCGTTGCTCAGGGCTGGGGGAACACTGAAGCTTTCTTT	CSVAQGWGNTEAFF
TRBJ2-3	-	TRBV6-5	-	TGTGCCAGGAACCGGGGAGCGCAGTATTTT	CARNRGAQYF
TRBJ2-5	-	TRBV9	TRBD2	TGTGCCAGCAGCGTAGGGTCTAGCGGGGGGGCTGAGACCCAGTACTTC	CASSVGSSGGAETQYF
TRBJ1-5	-	TRBV9	TRBD1	TGTGCCAGCAGCGCGACAGGGTACAATCAGCCCCAGCATTTT	CASSATGYNQPQHF
TRBJ2-5	-	TRBV4-3	-	-	CASSSSGGTGETQYF
TRBJ1-1	-	TRBV7-2	TRBD1	TGTGCCAGCAGCTATTTCGGGACAGGGAACACTGAAGCTTTCTTT	CASSYFGTGNTEAFF
TRBJ2-1	-	TRBV7-3	TRBD2	TGTGCCAGCGGAAATAGCGGGAGGTACAATGAGCAGTTCTTC	CASGNSGRYNEQFF
TRBJ1-5	few	TRBV30	TRBD1	TGTGCCTGGCGCGAACAGGGGGCCAACAGGCCCCAGCATTTT	CAWREQGANRPQHF
TRBJ2-3	-	TRBV6-6	TRBD2	TGTGCCAGCACCCTGACTAGCGGGGCAGATACGCAGTATTTT	CASTLTSGADTQYF
TRBJ1-5	-	TRBV30	-	TGTGCCTGGAGTGGTCGGAATCAGCCCCAGCATTTT	CAWSGRNQPQHF